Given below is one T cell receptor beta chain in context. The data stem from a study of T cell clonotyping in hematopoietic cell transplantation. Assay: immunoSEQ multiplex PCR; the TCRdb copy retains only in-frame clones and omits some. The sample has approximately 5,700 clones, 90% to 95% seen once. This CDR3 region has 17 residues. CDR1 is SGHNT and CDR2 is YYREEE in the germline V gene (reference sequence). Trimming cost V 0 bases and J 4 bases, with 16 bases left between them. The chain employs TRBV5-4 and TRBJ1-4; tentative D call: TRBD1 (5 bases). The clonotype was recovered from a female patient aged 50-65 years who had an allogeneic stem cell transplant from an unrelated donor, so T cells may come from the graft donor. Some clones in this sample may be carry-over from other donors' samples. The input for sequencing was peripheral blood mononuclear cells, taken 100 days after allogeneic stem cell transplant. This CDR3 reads CASSLASGGDGNEKLFF. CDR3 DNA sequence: TGTGCCAGCAGCTTGGCGTCCGGGGGGGACGGTAATGAAAAACTGTTTTTT.